This T cell receptor (beta chain) came from a study of blood T cell repertoires in COVID-19. Study-wide background: Samples representing acute and convalescent COVID-19 were sourced from the United States, Italy and Spain. Nucleic acid was either cDNA or gDNA, and it came from T cells, B-cell-depleted T cells, or PBMCs.

This CDR3 is built from 15 residues. CDR1 and CDR2 from the germline V gene are MNHEY and SVGAGI. The V end lost 5 bases, the J end lost 1 base, and 14 bases lay between the germline ends. In the original analysis: Amplification from reference gene primers served as the basis for estimated nucleated cell counts. The protocol was immunoSEQ multiplex PCR, while the TCRdb copy is restricted to in-frame clones and leaves out a portion. V, J and clone size are those of that table, while D and trimming were read from the DNA. Found here are some 150,000 clones, 84% of them singletons; the top ten hold over 8%.

The sample comprised peripheral blood. V and J are TRBV6-5 and TRBJ1-1; weak D call: TRBD1 (6 bases). This TCR was sampled from a woman aged 45-65 years with acute or convalescent COVID-19. CDR3 protein: CASSSLTGGNTEAFF. The DNA of the CDR3 is TGTGCCAGCAGTAGCTTGACAGGTGGGAACACTGAAGCTTTCTTT.